This T cell receptor beta chain comes out of a study of blood T cells in healthy people across ages. Study at large: Template-switching capture recovered about one barcoded beta molecule per two T cells. Overall study results and limits: With donor CMV status unknown, expanded clonotype changes were possibly confounded. In long-lived donors, naive CD4+ cell counts and diversity exceeded those of aged donors.

The CDR3 spans 15 residues. Germline lookup yields CDR1 SGHTA and CDR2 FQGTGA. V lost 4 bases to trimming and J lost 3 bases, with 13 bases between them. Sample-barcoded 5' priming and a J-beta primer mix drove a second PCR of roughly 7 to 11 cycles. CDR3-containing paired-end reads numbering at least 2.5 million came from each sample. TCRdb independently ran MiXCR on the 5' RACE reads; one entry per CDR3 protein. Of 1.5 million to 2 million distinct CDR3 sequences listed, just under 50% were seen once; the top ten hold less than 2.5%. With regard to this clonotype: The antigen is not known.

The chain combines TRBV7-3 with TRBJ2-4; TRBD2 might be the D (7 bases). The specimen sequenced was blood. This receptor was identified in a woman between 35 and 50 years old in good health. The CDR3 DNA reads as TGTGCCAGCAGCTCCGGACTAGGGGGCAAAAACATTCAGTACTTC. Its protein is CASSSGLGGKNIQYF.